The next 17 T cell receptor beta chains were all read from a single sample in a study of cytomegalovirus exposure and HLA in healthy donors. The study ran its PCR with 60 Vbeta and 13 Jbeta primers. Profiling relied on immunoSEQ multiplex PCR, and the TCRdb table lists in-frame clones only, not all of them. The sample shows some 75,000 clones, over 70% of them seen only once. Sequences were obtained from PBMCs. These receptors all stem from a man aged 18 to 30 in good health and CMV-seropositive.

This chain links TRBV7-2 with TRBJ2-5, with D possibly matching TRBD1 (6 bases). Between the trimmed V and J ends, which lost 1 base and 1 base, there was a span of 10 bases. This CDR3 has 15 residues. Looked up from germline, CDR1 is SGHTA and CDR2 is FQGNSA. The CDR3 loop reads CASSLDWDTQETQYF. The CDR3 bases are TGTGCCAGCAGCTTAGATTGGGACACCCAAGAGACCCAGTACTTC.

This clone was found once. CDR3 DNA: TGTGCCAGCAGTGAATTGGACAGGGACTTCTATGGCTACACCTTC. Encoded protein: CASSELDRDFYGYTF. The chain joins TRBV6-1 to TRBJ1-2; 8 bases are a match to TRBD1. V trimming: 2 bases; J trimming: 4 bases; junction bases outside the gene matches: 6. The CDR3 sequence is 15 residues long. Germline assignment: CDR1 MNHNS and CDR2 SASEGT.

This clone was counted once. The chain combines TRBV5-4 with TRBJ1-2; 12 nucleotides line up with TRBD1. CDR3 size: 16 residues. Germline-derived CDR1 and CDR2 are SGHNT and YYREEE (reference sequence). J lost 8 bases, V lost 0 bases, and 8 bases had no gene match. CDR3 amino acids: CASSLAQGQGAGGYTF. CDR3 coding DNA: TGTGCCAGCAGCTTGGCCCAGGGACAGGGGGCGGGAGGCTACACCTTC.

The gene calls are TRBV6-5 and TRBJ2-3; 8 bases map to TRBD2. This CDR3 has 15 residues. The germline CDR1 and CDR2 sequences are MNHEY and SVGAGI. V trimming: 5 bases; J trimming: 2 bases; junction bases outside the gene matches: 6. The CDR3 here is CASSPSGSPTDTQYF. CDR3 DNA sequence: TGTGCCAGCAGTCCGAGCGGGAGCCCCACAGATACGCAGTATTTT.

This clone appeared a few times. The chain is built from TRBV6-1 and TRBJ2-7, with TRBD2 identical over 10 bases. Germline CDR1 is MNHNS and CDR2 is SASEGT. With 7 bases clipped from V and 6 bases from J, the junction kept 12 bases outside the gene matches. This CDR3 comprises 15 residues. The CDR3 here is CASNQLSGREGEQYF. The CDR3 bases are TGTGCCAGCAACCAACTAAGCGGGAGGGAGGGCGAGCAGTACTTC.

This sequence joins TRBV15 and TRBJ1-5; 8 bases are a match to TRBD1. This CDR3 region has 14 residues. J lost 6 bases, V lost 6 bases, and 7 bases had no gene match. Germline CDR1 is LNHNV and CDR2 is YYDKDF (reference sequence). CDR3 in amino acids: CATSRQGAGQPQHF. CDR3 nucleotide sequence: TGTGCCACCAGTCGTCAGGGGGCGGGTCAGCCCCAGCATTTT.

This clone was observed once. V usage is TRBV27 and J usage is TRBJ1-1; unclear D gene. Trimming stripped 3 bases from V and 1 base from J, with 6 bases between. CDR1 is MNHEY and CDR2 is SMNVEV in the germline V gene (reference sequence). The CDR3 has 13 residues. The CDR3 here is CASSLGRNTEAFF. The CDR3 nucleotides are TGTGCCAGCAGTTTGGGCAGGAACACTGAAGCTTTCTTT.

Only a few counts were recorded for this clone. The gene calls are TRBV18 and TRBJ2-1, with 8 bases matching TRBD2. This CDR3 has 13 amino acids. Germline V CDR1 and CDR2: KGHSH, LQKENI. V gave up 8 bases and J gave up 7 bases; unmatched junction bases: 7. The CDR3 reads CASVTSGVNEQFF. In nucleotides, the CDR3 is TGTGCCAGCGTTACTAGCGGAGTTAATGAGCAGTTCTTC.

The chain has TRBV4-1 and TRBJ2-5, with 9 bases aligning to TRBD2. J was trimmed by 3 bases and V by 3 bases; bases with no gene match: 11. The CDR3 contains 17 residues. Germline CDR1 MGHRA, CDR2 YSYEKL. The CDR3 sequence: CASSHFGIAGDEETQYF. CDR3 sequence (DNA): TGCGCCAGCAGCCATTTCGGGATAGCGGGAGATGAAGAGACCCAGTACTTC.

Only a few counts were recorded for this clone. This rearrangement joins TRBV21-1 to TRBJ2-7; whether TRBD2, the table's D call, matches the DNA was not checked. TRBV21-1 has pseudogene status. CDR3 length equals 13 residues. This CDR3 is CASVGLVPYEQYF. The CDR3 nucleotides are TGTGCCAGCGTCGGACTAGTTCCCTACGAGCAGTACTTC.

The rearrangement uses TRBV16 and TRBJ1-3; D gene unclear. Trimming cost V 7 bases and J 4 bases, with 11 bases left between them. CDR1 and CDR2 from the germline V gene are KGHSY and FQNENV. The CDR3 extends over 13 amino acids. CDR3 DNA: TGTGCCAGCAACCGACACTCCGGAAACACCATATATTTT. Translation gives CASNRHSGNTIYF. The full variable domain, rest sourced from reference TRBV16 and TRBJ1-3, is GEEVAQTPKHLVRGEGQKAKLYCAPIKGHSYVFWYQQVLKNEFKFLISFQNENVFDETGMPKERFSAKCLPNSPCSLEIQATKLEDSAVYFCASNRHSGNTIYFGEGSWLTVV.

The chain has TRBV4-1 and TRBJ2-7; TRBD2 matches 7 bases. V gave up 1 base and J gave up 3 bases; unmatched junction bases: 6. This CDR3 spans 15 amino acids. The germline CDR1 and CDR2 sequences are MGHRA and YSYEKL. CDR3 DNA sequence: TGCGCCAGCAGCCAAGGGGGACTAACCGTCTACGAGCAGTACTTC. It translates to CASSQGGLTVYEQYF.

This rearrangement joins TRBV5-1 to TRBJ2-1, with TRBD2 as a possible D gene (5 bases). The CDR3 length is 12 residues. The germline V gene encodes CDR1 SGHRS and CDR2 YFSETQ. V lost 5 bases and J 4 bases, leaving 7 bases between the germline ends. The CDR3 nucleotides are TGCGCCAGCAGGGACTTTTACAATGAGCAGTTCTTC. It encodes CASRDFYNEQFF.

The chain uses TRBV7-9 and TRBJ1-1; tentative D call: TRBD1 (6 bases). CDR1 and CDR2 from the germline V gene are SEHNR and FQNEAQ (reference sequence). Trimming removed 5 bases from V and 3 bases from J, with 16 bases in between. The CDR3 spans 15 residues. The CDR3 DNA reads as TGTGCCAGCAGCCCGAGAGGGGGGGGTTACACTGAAGCTTTCTTT. It encodes CASSPRGGGYTEAFF.

The chain links TRBV10-3 to TRBJ2-1, with TRBD1 identical over 8 bases. This CDR3 region has 17 residues. Germline loops: CDR1 ENHRY, CDR2 SYGVKD. With 0 bases clipped from V and 0 bases from J, the junction kept 4 bases outside the gene matches. The CDR3 reads CAISESQGASSYNEQFF. The CDR3 DNA follows: TGTGCCATCAGTGAGTCTCAGGGGGCGAGCTCCTACAATGAGCAGTTCTTC.

The rearrangement uses TRBV14 and TRBJ2-1, with 9 bases matching TRBD2. CDR3 length: 16 amino acids. V was pared by 8 bases and J by 6 bases, with 14 bases of the junction left unmatched. In germline, CDR1 is SGHDN, CDR2 FVKESK. CDR3 residues: CASARFASGTSNEQFF. The CDR3 DNA is TGTGCCAGCGCAAGGTTTGCTAGCGGGACGAGCAATGAGCAGTTCTTC.

The chain links TRBV5-6 to TRBJ2-3, with 7 bases aligning to TRBD2. This CDR3 region has 12 residues. Germline V CDR1 and CDR2: SGHDT, YYEEEE. V shed 5 bases and J 5 bases; nucleotides not matched to a gene: 2. CDR3 nucleotides: TGTGCCAGCAGATGGGGGGGAGATACGCAGTATTTT. This sequence encodes CASRWGGDTQYF.